The sequence of this TCR beta chain was determined in a study of CD8 T cells in Susac syndrome. Germline V gene lookup returns CDR1 DFQATT and CDR2 SNEGSKA (reference sequence). Trimming stripped 2 bases from V and 4 bases from J, with 8 bases between. This CDR3 is built from 12 residues. With random hexamers, roughly 0.5 to 1 ug RNA was reverse transcribed. TCR beta CDR3 was amplified by immunoSEQ covering 54 Vbeta and 13 Jbeta. Each CDR3 protein is one row after TCRdb ran MiXCR on the immunoSEQ multiplex PCR reads. Among about 240,000 distinct CDR3 sequences listed, 90% to 96% were seen once. Points from the study as a whole: The authors found no clonal expansion in Susac syndrome CD4+ T cell repertoires.

The recently defined diagnostic criteria for definite or probable disease were met by the Susac syndrome patients. Concerning this clonotype: Its antigen is unknown.

The TCR was taken from a human donor with Susac syndrome. The sample taken for sequencing was CD4+ T cells from PBMCs. This chain connects TRBV20-1 to TRBJ1-1, with a tentative D call TRBD1 (5 bases). The CDR3 here is CSARQGGTEAFF. DNA of the CDR3: TGCAGTGCTAGACAGGGAGGCACTGAAGCTTTCTTT.